The present TCR beta chain was sequenced within a study of blood T cell repertoires in COVID-19. V was cut by 5 bases and J by 4 bases, with 10 bases left in between. The CDR3 sequence is 13 residues long. Per germline, CDR1 KGHDR and CDR2 SFDVKD. Original handling: Nucleated cell counts were estimated from reference gene primer amplification. Measured with immunoSEQ multiplex PCR; TCRdb has only the in-frame clones, and not every one. Clone size and V and J calls were adopted from that table, with D and trimming inferred from the DNA. Of hundreds of thousands of clones in the sample, 70% to 90% were seen once.

Sequencing used peripheral blood. The receptor's source is a woman in her 70s with COVID-19, enrolled during active disease. V gene TRBV24-1 combines with J gene TRBJ1-1; possible D gene TRBD1, 5 bases. The CDR3 loop reads CATSAGIFTEAFF. For the CDR3, the DNA is TGTGCCACCAGTGCAGGGATCTTCACTGAAGCTTTCTTT.